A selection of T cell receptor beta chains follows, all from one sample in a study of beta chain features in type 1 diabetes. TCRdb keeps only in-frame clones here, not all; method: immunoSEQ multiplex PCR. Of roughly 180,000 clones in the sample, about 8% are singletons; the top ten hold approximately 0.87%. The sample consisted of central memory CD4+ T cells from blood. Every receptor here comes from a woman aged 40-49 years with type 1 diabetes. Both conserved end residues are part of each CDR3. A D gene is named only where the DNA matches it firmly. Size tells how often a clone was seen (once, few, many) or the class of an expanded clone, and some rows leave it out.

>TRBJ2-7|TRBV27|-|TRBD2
TGTGCCAGCAGTTCGCCGACTAGCGGGGGCTACGAGCAGTACTTC
CASSSPTSGGYEQYF
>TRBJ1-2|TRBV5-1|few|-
TGCGCCAGCAGCTTCCATTTGGGGGAGGGTGGCTACACCTTC
CASSFHLGEGGYTF
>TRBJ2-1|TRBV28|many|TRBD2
TGTGCCATCGCGGGAGGGTACAATGAGCAGTTCTTC
CAIAGGYNEQFF
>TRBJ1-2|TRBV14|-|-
TGTGCCAGCAGCTATTGGACAGACTATGGCTACACCTTC
CASSYWTDYGYTF
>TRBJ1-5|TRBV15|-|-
TGTGCCACCAGCAGTCAGGGGATGCTCAATCAGCCCCAGCATTTT
CATSSQGMLNQPQHF
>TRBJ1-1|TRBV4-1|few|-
TGCGCCAGCAGCCAAGCCGGGTCGAAGACTGAAGCTTTCTTT
CASSQAGSKTEAFF
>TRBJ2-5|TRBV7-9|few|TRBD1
TGTGCCAGCAGCCCCGGGACAGGGGTGGAGACCCAGTACTTC
CASSPGTGVETQYF
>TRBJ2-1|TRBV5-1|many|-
TGCGCCAGCAGCTTGACTTGGGGGGATGAGCAGTTCTTC
CASSLTWGDEQFF
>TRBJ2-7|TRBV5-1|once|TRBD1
TGCGCCAGCAGCTATGGACAGGGGGCGGACGACGAGCAGTACTTC
CASSYGQGADDEQYF
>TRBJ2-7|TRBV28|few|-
TGTGCCAGCAGCCTATACGAGCAGTACTTC
CASSLYEQYF
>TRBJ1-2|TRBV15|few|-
TGTGCCACCAGCGGTCACAGGTATGAGAATGGCTACACCTTC
CATSGHRYENGYTF
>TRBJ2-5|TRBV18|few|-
TGTGCCAGCTCCCAACAGGGTCTGGAGACCCAGTACTTC
CASSQQGLETQYF
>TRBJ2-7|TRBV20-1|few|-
TGCAGTGTTGGTAGCCCCTACGAGCAGTACTTC
CSVGSPYEQYF
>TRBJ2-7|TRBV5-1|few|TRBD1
TGCGCCAGCAGCTTGTCGGGACAGGGACATCGCGGCGAGCAGTACTTC
CASSLSGQGHRGEQYF
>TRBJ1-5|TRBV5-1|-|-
TGCGCCAGCAGCCGGGATAGCAATCAGCCCCAGCATTTT
CASSRDSNQPQHF
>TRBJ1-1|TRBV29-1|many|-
TGCAGTGTTACGGGGGGTGCCACTGAAGCTTTCTTT
CSVTGGATEAFF
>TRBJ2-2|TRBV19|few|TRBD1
TGTGCCAGTAGTCCTCGACAGGGTTTTACCGGGGAGCTGTTTTTT
CASSPRQGFTGELFF
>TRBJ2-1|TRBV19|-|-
TGTGCCAGTAGCTCACGGGGGAGCGGGCTCAATGAGCAGTTCTTC
CASSSRGSGLNEQFF
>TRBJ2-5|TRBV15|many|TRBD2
TGTGCCACCAGCAGAGTAGCCGGGGGGAAGCAAGAGACCCAGTACTTC
CATSRVAGGKQETQYF
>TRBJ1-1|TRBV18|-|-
TGTGCCAGCTCAGTAGCCCTCCCAGCGAACACTGAAGCTTTCTTT
CASSVALPANTEAFF
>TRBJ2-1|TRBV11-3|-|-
TGTGCCAGCAGCTTAGTCGGGACTTCGGGGCAGTTCTTC
CASSLVGTSGQFF
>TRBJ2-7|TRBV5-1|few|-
TGCGCCAGCAGCTTGACCCATCAGGTCTACGAGCAGTACTTC
CASSLTHQVYEQYF
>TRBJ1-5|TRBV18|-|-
TGTGCCAGCTCACCCGCAGACCGCGGGCAGCCCCAGCATTTT
CASSPADRGQPQHF
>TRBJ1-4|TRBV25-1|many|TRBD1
TGTGCCAGCAGTGAATCAAGGGGGCCGAATGAAAAACTGTTTTTT
CASSESRGPNEKLFF
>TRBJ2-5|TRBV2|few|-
TGTGCCAGAGAGAGACCGGCAGGGACCCAGTACTTC
CARERPAGTQYF
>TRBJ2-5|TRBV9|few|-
TGTGCCAGCAGCGTGCTTTGGGGCTCCCAAGAGACCCAGTACTTC
CASSVLWGSQETQYF
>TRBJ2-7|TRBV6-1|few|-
TGTGCCAGCAGTGGGCCGGGGGTCTACGAGCAGTACTTC
CASSGPGVYEQYF
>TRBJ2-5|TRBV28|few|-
TGTGCCAGCGTGGGGGGACAGCAAGAGACCCAGTACTTC
CASVGGQQETQYF
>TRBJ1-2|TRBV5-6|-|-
TGTGCCAGCAGCTTTGAGGGGGATGGCTACACCTTC
CASSFEGDGYTF
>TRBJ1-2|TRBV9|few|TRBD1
TGTGCCAGCAGCGCCTCCGGGACAGGATATGGCTACACCTTC
CASSASGTGYGYTF
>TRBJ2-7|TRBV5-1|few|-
TGCGCCAGCAGGATACTACAGGGCGGGTACGAGCAGTACTTC
CASRILQGGYEQYF
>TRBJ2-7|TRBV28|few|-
TGTGCCAGCAGTCCCTTCGGACAGTACTACGAGCAGTACTTC
CASSPFGQYYEQYF
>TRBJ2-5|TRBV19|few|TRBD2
TGTGCCAGTAGTCCTTCTAGGACTAGCGGGAGAGTTCGGACCCAGTACTTC
CASSPSRTSGRVRTQYF
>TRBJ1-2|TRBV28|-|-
TGTGCCAGCAGTTTGCCGGGGAACTATGGCTACACCTTC
CASSLPGNYGYTF
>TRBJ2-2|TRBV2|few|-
TGTGCCAGCAGGGTTGGCGGCTCGAACACCGGGGAGCTGTTTTTT
CASRVGGSNTGELFF
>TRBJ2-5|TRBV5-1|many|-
TGCGCCAGCAGCTTGGCCTACAGAGAGACCCAGTACTTC
CASSLAYRETQYF
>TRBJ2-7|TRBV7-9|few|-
TGTGCCAGCAGCCGATTGATGGCCGAGCAGTACTTC
CASSRLMAEQYF
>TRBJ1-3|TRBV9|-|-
TGTGCCAGTAGGGAGCTCTCTGGAAACACCATATATTTT
CASRELSGNTIYF
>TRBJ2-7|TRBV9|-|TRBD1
TGTGCCAGCAGCGTCTCGACAGGGGAAGCCTACGAGCAGTACTTC
CASSVSTGEAYEQYF
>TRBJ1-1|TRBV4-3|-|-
TGCGCCAGCAGCCAAGAAGTTCAGGGCACTGAAGCTTTCTTT
CASSQEVQGTEAFF
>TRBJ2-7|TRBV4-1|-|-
TGCGCCAGCAGACAGGGCCTACAACCAACCTACGAGCAGTACTTC
CASRQGLQPTYEQYF
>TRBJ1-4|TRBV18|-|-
TGTGCCAGCTCACCGACGGGAGGGCAGGGCGAAAAACTGTTTTTT
CASSPTGGQGEKLFF
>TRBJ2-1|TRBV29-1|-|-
TGCAGCGTACTGAGTACTAGTGAGCAGTTCTTC
CSVLSTSEQFF
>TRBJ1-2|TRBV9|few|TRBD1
TGTGCCAGCAGCCCGATGGACAGGGCGGACTATGGCTACACCTTC
CASSPMDRADYGYTF
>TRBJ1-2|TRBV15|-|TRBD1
TGTGCCACCAGCAGAGCAGGGGGCTTTGCGTATGGCTACACCTTC
CATSRAGGFAYGYTF
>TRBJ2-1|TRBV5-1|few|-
TGCGCCAGCAGCTTAGGGCAGGGTAGCAATGAGCAGTTCTTC
CASSLGQGSNEQFF
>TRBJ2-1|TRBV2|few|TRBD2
TGTGCCAGCAGGGGACTAGCGGGAGCCAATGAGCAGTTCTTC
CASRGLAGANEQFF
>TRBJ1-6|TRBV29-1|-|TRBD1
TGCAGCGTTGAGGTGACAGGGGGATCACCCCTCCACTTT
CSVEVTGGSPLHF
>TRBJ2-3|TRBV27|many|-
TGTGCCAGCAGTCCCCGGCGGCCCACAGATACGCAGTATTTT
CASSPRRPTDTQYF
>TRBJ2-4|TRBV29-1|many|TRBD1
TGCAGCGTTGGGGCGGGGACAGGCCTGAACATTCAGTACTTC
CSVGAGTGLNIQYF
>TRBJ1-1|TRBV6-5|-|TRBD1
TGTGCCAGCAGTTACTCCGCGACAGGGAACTCTGAAGCTTTCTTT
CASSYSATGNSEAFF
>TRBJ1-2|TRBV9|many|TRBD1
TGTGCCAGCAGCCAAGGGACAGGGAATCCCTATGGCTACACCTTC
CASSQGTGNPYGYTF
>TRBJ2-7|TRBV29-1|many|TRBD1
TGCAGCGCAGGGGGCCAGCCCTACGAGCAGTACTTC
CSAGGQPYEQYF
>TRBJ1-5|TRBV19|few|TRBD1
TGTGCCAGTACCGGGACAGGGCGCCAGCCCCAGCATTTT
CASTGTGRQPQHF
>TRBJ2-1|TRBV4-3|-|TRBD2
TGCGCCAGCAGCCAAGTAGCGTCTAGCGGGAGCAGTATGAGGGATGAGCAGTTCTTC
CASSQVASSGSSMRDEQFF
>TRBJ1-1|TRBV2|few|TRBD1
TGTGCCAGCAGGGGCCGGACAGGGGGGAACACTGAAGCTTTCTTT
CASRGRTGGNTEAFF
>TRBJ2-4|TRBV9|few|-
TGTGCCAGCAGCGTAGATCTACTCCAAAACATTCAGTACTTC
CASSVDLLQNIQYF
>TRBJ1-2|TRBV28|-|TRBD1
TGTGCCAGCAGTGGGGCCGCGGGACAGGGGGGTTACGGCTATGGCTACACCTTC
CASSGAAGQGGYGYGYTF
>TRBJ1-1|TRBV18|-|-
TGTGCCAGCTCACCAGCAGGCGGGGGCACTGAAGCTTTCTTT
CASSPAGGGTEAFF
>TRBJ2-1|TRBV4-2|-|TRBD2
TGTGCCAGCAGCCCCGGGGCGGGAGATAATGAGCAGTTCTTC
CASSPGAGDNEQFF